The table lists the clone carrying this T cell receptor beta chain with many counts. What it binds is not known. With iRepertoire HTBI primers and Arm-PCR of CDR3 regions, TCR beta libraries were built. As processed by the authors: In the combined samples, 62 TRBV and 14 TRBJ segments were identified. TCRdb redid the calling of the multiplex PCR reads with MiXCR, one entry per CDR3 protein. The V and J calls come from TCRdb's annotation, not from the publication. The sample has around 400,000 distinct CDR3 sequences, about 15% seen once. These data originate in a study of regulatory T cells in long-lasting Graves disease. Findings of the study overall: TRBV28 was favored in persistent disease, as were TRBJ1-2 and TRBJ2-5.

V was cut by 9 bases and J by 2 bases, with 19 bases left in between. The CDR3 extends over 15 amino acids. Germline CDR1 KGHDR, CDR2 SFDVKD. The time point denotes: newly diagnosed GD, antithyroid drugs for less than 3 months. RNA isolated from PBMCs was used to make the TCR library. A further study also used this sample, focusing on T cells in Graves' hyperthyroidism and ophthalmopathy. From that second work: Diagnosis of hyperthyroidism was new in patients aged 18 to 65, and its duration was under 2 months. Separation of ophthalmopathy from stable hyperthyroidism was achieved by a 13 V-J model.

The chain employs TRBV24-1 and TRBJ2-7; D perhaps matches TRBD2 (6 bases). The TCR was taken from a woman in her forties with Graves disease. This material consisted of peripheral blood mononuclear cells (PBMCs), taken at new diagnosis, from a patient treated with antithyroid drugs. The CDR3 bases are TGTGCCACCGACCCGACGCGGGACGCCACCTACGAGCAGTACTTC. Translating gives CATDPTRDATYEQYF.